This T cell receptor (beta chain) was obtained from a study of response to subunit inactivated influenza vaccine. This clonotype was counted ten times or more. Antigen: not known. The CDR3 sequence is 15 residues long. V shed 3 bases, J shed 3 bases, and the junction held 2 bases outside the gene matches. The germline V gene has CDR1 MGHRA and CDR2 YSYEKL. Study observations and caveats: New T cells are recruited in small numbers by each seasonal influenza vaccination, according to the authors' suggestion.

Using its own MiXCR run on the RT-PCR reads, TCRdb lists one record per CDR3 protein. The sample lists about 500,000 distinct CDR3 sequences, 16% occurring once. The gene calls are TRBV4-1 and TRBJ2-3; 11 bases are a match to TRBD1. The source material was CD4+ T cells sorted from PBMCs, sampled 23 months after vaccination. This clonotype was sampled from a man between 45 and 75 years old who received an inactivated influenza vaccine. In DNA form, the CDR3 reads TGCGCCAGCAGCCAGGGGACAGGGGGAACAGATACGCAGTATTTT. It codes for CASSQGTGGTDTQYF.